The 26 T cell receptor beta chains reported below all come from one sample, sequenced in a study of T-cell reconstitution after alpha-beta-depleted transplantation in children. It was with unique molecular identifiers that the TCRbeta library was prepared. MiXCR was run by TCRdb on the PCR reads, yielding one entry per CDR3 protein. The sample yields about 980,000 distinct CDR3 sequences, about 29% seen once. The starting material was PBMCs, mostly from graft donor cells, obtained 360 days after TCRalphabeta/CD19-depleted stem cell transplant. These receptors were collected from a boy younger than two who had a stem cell transplant for SCID, so the T cells may come from the graft donor.

This chain joins TRBV7-9 and TRBJ2-2, with D unresolved. Per germline, CDR1 SEHNR and CDR2 FQNEAQ (reference sequence). V was clipped by 5 bases and J by 8 bases, with 9 bases between them. This CDR3 spans 12 amino acids. As DNA, the CDR3 is TGTGCCAGCAGCCCTAGAATGGGGGAGCTGTTTTTT. This sequence encodes CASSPRMGELFF.

This chain joins TRBV27 and TRBJ2-7, with D possibly being TRBD1 or TRBD2 (5 bases each). Trimming shortened V by 3 bases and J by 3 bases, and 15 bases separated the two germline ends. The CDR3 runs to 15 residues. The germline CDR1 and CDR2 sequences are MNHEY and SMNVEV (reference sequence). CDR3 sequence reads: CASSFSNSGSYEQYF. CDR3 sequence (DNA): TGTGCCAGCAGTTTCTCCAACTCAGGGAGCTACGAGCAGTACTTC.

In its sample, this clonotype was seen a few times. For the CDR3, the DNA is TGCAGTGCTAGAGACCCGACAGAGCTTAGCACAGATACGCAGTATTTT. This gives the protein CSARDPTELSTDTQYF. The chain couples TRBV20-1 to TRBJ2-3; perhaps TRBD1 as D (5 bases). Germline CDR1 reads DFQATT; CDR2 reads SNEGSKA (reference sequence). The CDR3 extends over 16 amino acids. Trimming shortened V by 0 bases and J by 0 bases, and 13 bases separated the two germline ends.

The chain couples TRBV12-3 or TRBV12-4 to TRBJ2-3; 8 bases match TRBD2. V was clipped by 2 bases and J by 2 bases; unmatched bases: 6. The CDR3 spans 16 residues. DNA of the CDR3: TGTGCCAGCAGTTTAACAGCGGGGGCCTACACAGATACGCAGTATTTT. It translates to CASSLTAGAYTDTQYF.

Details on this clonotype: Mismatch with germline at one junction end may stem from a read error. The rearrangement uses TRBV12-3 or TRBV12-4 and TRBJ2-7; 7 nucleotides match TRBD1. The CDR3 loop spans 15 amino acids. CDR3 sequence reads: CASSLARGRSYEQYF. In nucleotides, the CDR3 is TGTGCCAGCAGTTTAGCGAGGGGGCGCTCCTATGAGCAGTACTTC.

This clonotype was seen many times. The chain recombines TRBV6-5 with TRBJ2-5; TRBD2 matches at 14 bases. The CDR3 spans 16 residues. Trimming cost V 2 bases and J 4 bases; bases outside gene matches: 3. Looked up from germline, CDR1 is MNHEY and CDR2 is SVGAGI. This chain's CDR3 is CASSYRGLAGAETQYF. For the CDR3, the DNA is TGTGCCAGCAGTTACAGGGGACTAGCGGGGGCAGAGACCCAGTACTTC.

CDR3 sequence: CASSHHKETQYF. The CDR3 DNA follows: TGTGCCAGCAGCCACCATAAGGAGACCCAGTACTTC. The chain couples TRBV3-1 to TRBJ2-5; D call uncertain. CDR1 is LGHDT, CDR2 YNNKEL, per germline (reference sequence). The CDR3 is 12 residues long. V lost 3 bases and J lost 5, with 7 bases in between.

This clonotype was detected a few times. The chain recombines TRBV7-2 with TRBJ2-3, with 10 positions matching TRBD2. The CDR3 sequence is 16 residues long. Germline loops: CDR1 SGHTA, CDR2 FQGNSA. The junction had 5 bases not matched to a gene; V was cut back by 1 base and J by 4 bases. The CDR3 here is CASSLGTSGAPDTQYF. CDR3 nucleotide sequence: TGTGCCAGCAGCTTAGGGACTAGCGGTGCTCCAGATACGCAGTATTTT.

The chain has TRBV11-2 and TRBJ2-3; 10 bases agree with TRBD2. Germline loops: CDR1 SGHAT, CDR2 FQNNGV. The CDR3 covers 20 residues. J lost 0 bases, V lost 0 bases, and 12 bases had no gene match. CDR3 protein: CASSLDVFLAGAQSTDTQYF. The CDR3 DNA reads as TGTGCCAGCAGCTTAGACGTATTCCTAGCGGGGGCGCAAAGCACAGATACGCAGTATTTT. Full variable domain (remainder filled in from reference TRBV11-2 and TRBJ2-3): EAGVAQSPRYKIIEKRQSVAFWCNPISGHATLYWYQQILGQGPKLLIQFQNNGVVDDSQLPKDRFSAERLKGVDSTLKIQPAKLEDSAVYLCASSLDVFLAGAQSTDTQYFGPGTRLTVL.

This clonotype was observed a few times. This chain uses TRBV4-3 with TRBJ2-1, with TRBD1 matching over 9 bases. The CDR3 length is 15 residues. V trimming: 1 base; J trimming: 5 bases; junction bases outside the gene matches: 3. The germline gives CDR1 LGHNA, CDR2 YSLEER. CDR3 coding DNA: TGCGCCAGCAGCCAAGGTGACAGGGGGAACAATGAGCAGTTCTTC. It encodes CASSQGDRGNNEQFF.

The V and J genes are TRBV12-3 or TRBV12-4 and TRBJ1-2; TRBD1 aligns across 8 bases. This CDR3 comprises 15 residues. J lost 4 bases, V lost 3 bases, and 7 bases had no gene match. DNA for the CDR3: TGTGCCAGCAGTTTGACAGGGGAAGGAGCCTATGGCTACACCTTC. It is translated as CASSLTGEGAYGYTF.

This clonotype came up a few times. The V call is TRBV5-1, the J call TRBJ2-5; the match to TRBD1 covers 8 bases. With V trimmed by 9 bases and J by 2 bases, 12 bases remained unmatched. CDR1 and CDR2 from the germline V gene are SGHRS and YFSETQ. The CDR3 spans 15 residues. As DNA, the CDR3 is TGCGCCACCAAGTCGACAGGGGCGCCACAAGAGACCCAGTACTTC. This translates into CATKSTGAPQETQYF.

This clonotype has only a few counts. The chain recombines TRBV6-1 with TRBJ2-1, with 7 nucleotides matching TRBD1. With 7 bases clipped from V and 5 bases from J, the junction kept 5 bases outside the gene matches. The CDR3 is made up of 13 amino acids. CDR1 and CDR2 (germline): MNHNS, SASEGT. The CDR3 region has the DNA TGTGCCAGCACCCGGGACAGCGACAATGAGCAGTTCTTC. Translated, it gives CASTRDSDNEQFF.

The chain carries TRBV7-8 and TRBJ2-3; either TRBD1 or TRBD2 may supply D (6 bases each). This CDR3 region has 17 residues. Trimming removed 0 bases from V and 1 base from J, with 14 bases in between. CDR1 is SGHVS and CDR2 is FQNEAQ in the germline V gene. The CDR3 spells CASSLAARGARTDTQYF. In nucleotides, the CDR3 is TGTGCCAGCAGCTTAGCGGCGAGGGGGGCCCGCACAGATACGCAGTATTTT.

This clonotype turned up a few times. The chain employs TRBV3-1 and TRBJ2-1; D unresolved. This CDR3 comprises 14 residues. CDR1 and CDR2 from the germline V gene are LGHDT and YNNKEL (reference sequence). Trimming left V 1 base short and J 3 bases short, with 7 bases between. DNA of the CDR3: TGTGCCAGCAGCCAAGTACTCAACTACAATGAGCAGTTCTTC. As protein: CASSQVLNYNEQFF.

This clonotype has a handful of counts. The chain employs TRBV15 and TRBJ2-5, with TRBD1 identical over 8 bases. J gave up 1 base and V 6 bases, and 7 bases lay outside the gene matches. The germline gives CDR1 LNHNV, CDR2 YYDKDF (reference sequence). The CDR3 contains 15 residues. CDR3 nucleotides: TGTGCCACCAGACCAGTGACAGGGGCCCAAGAGACCCAGTACTTC. It yields the protein CATRPVTGAQETQYF.

This clonotype was seen at least ten times. This chain links TRBV28 with TRBJ2-1; maybe TRBD1 (6 bases). The CDR3 has 13 residues. The germline V and J ends were trimmed by 8 bases and 4 bases, with 12 bases remaining between them. Germline loops: CDR1 MDHEN, CDR2 SYDVKM. CDR3 protein: CASQGIWYNEQFF. The CDR3, as DNA: TGTGCCAGCCAGGGGATATGGTACAATGAGCAGTTCTTC.

The chain combines TRBV29-1 with TRBJ2-1; possibly TRBD2 for D (7 bases). Per germline, CDR1 SQVTM and CDR2 ANQGSEA. V dropped 8 bases and J dropped 3 bases, with 20 bases sitting between them. This CDR3 has 15 residues. The CDR3 sequence is CSTAGALGYYNEQFF. Written as DNA, the CDR3 is TGCAGCACTGCGGGGGCCCTCGGCTACTACAATGAGCAGTTCTTC.

The chain recombines TRBV28 with TRBJ2-1, with D possibly TRBD1 on 6 matching bases. Germline V lookup: CDR1 MDHEN, CDR2 SYDVKM. Trimming shortened V by 2 bases and J by 6 bases, and 14 bases separated the two germline ends. The length of the CDR3 is 15 residues. The CDR3 sequence: CASSLPRGWGNEQFF. In DNA, the CDR3 is TGTGCCAGCAGTTTACCCAGGGGATGGGGCAATGAGCAGTTCTTC.

As to this clonotype: A junction end diverges from the germline sequence, so it may reflect a read error. The chain combines TRBV6-1 with TRBJ1-5; D may be TRBD1 (5 bases). The CDR3 length is 15 residues. Germline values: CDR1 MNHNS, CDR2 SASEGT. CDR3 in amino acids: CASREGTWSNQPQHF. Written as DNA, the CDR3 is TGTGCCAGCAGGGAAGGGACCTGGAGCAATCAGCCCCAGCATTTT.

This chain links TRBV20-1 with TRBJ1-2; unclear D gene. The CDR3 extends over 16 amino acids. V was shortened by 4 bases and J by 3 bases, with 21 bases between the two germline ends. The germline V gene has CDR1 DFQATT and CDR2 SNEGSKA (reference sequence). The CDR3 sequence is CSATGMGFDGYYGYTF. CDR3 nucleotide sequence: TGCAGTGCTACGGGGATGGGGTTCGATGGATACTATGGCTACACCTTC.

This clonotype was found a few times. The chain links TRBV5-1 to TRBJ1-2; D not certain. The CDR3 is 15 amino acids. V was clipped by 4 bases and J by 0 bases, with 13 bases between them. CDR1 SGHRS and CDR2 YFSETQ come from the germline V gene. The CDR3 region is CASSPLTFSNYGYTF. In nucleotides, the CDR3 is TGCGCCAGCAGCCCCCTGACATTTTCTAACTATGGCTACACCTTC. The whole variable domain, filled in from reference TRBV5-1 and TRBJ1-2, reads KAGVTQTPRYLIKTRGQQVTLSCSPISGHRSVSWYQQTPGQGLQFLFEYFSETQRNKGNFPGRFSGRQFSNSRSEMNVSTLELGDSALYLCASSPLTFSNYGYTFGSGTRLTVV.

This clonotype was counted many times. The CDR3 region is CSGSTSSGSAFF. As DNA, the CDR3 is TGCAGTGGATCTACATCCTCGGGCTCGGCTTTCTTT. V and J are TRBV20-1 and TRBJ1-1, with D hard to call. CDR3 length: 12 residues. Trimming shortened V by 7 bases and J by 11 bases, and 20 bases separated the two germline ends. Germline V lookup: CDR1 DFQATT, CDR2 SNEGSKA (reference sequence).

The chain combines TRBV29-1 with TRBJ2-5; 8 bases match TRBD1. The CDR3 loop spans 14 amino acids. J gave up 4 bases and V 1 base, and 5 bases lay outside the gene matches. CDR1 SQVTM and CDR2 ANQGSEA come from the germline V gene. This CDR3 is CSVEGGQVRETQYF. The CDR3 nucleotides read TGCAGCGTTGAAGGGGGACAGGTCCGAGAGACCCAGTACTTC.

This clonotype was detected a few times. The chain is built from TRBV12-3 or TRBV12-4 and TRBJ2-3; TRBD2 might be the D (6 bases). Trimming removed 4 bases from V and 1 base from J, with 9 bases in between. The CDR3 totals 14 residues. CDR3 residues: CASSWGVGTDTQYF. DNA of the CDR3: TGTGCCAGCAGTTGGGGGGTGGGCACAGATACGCAGTATTTT.

The chain joins TRBV20-1 to TRBJ2-7; D unclear. The V end lost 6 bases, the J end lost 0 bases, and 15 bases lay between the germline ends. Germline V lookup: CDR1 DFQATT, CDR2 SNEGSKA (reference sequence). The CDR3 contains 14 residues. The DNA for the CDR3 is TGCAGTGCCCCTAGGTTATCGACCTCCTACGAGCAGTACTTC. This gives the protein CSAPRLSTSYEQYF.